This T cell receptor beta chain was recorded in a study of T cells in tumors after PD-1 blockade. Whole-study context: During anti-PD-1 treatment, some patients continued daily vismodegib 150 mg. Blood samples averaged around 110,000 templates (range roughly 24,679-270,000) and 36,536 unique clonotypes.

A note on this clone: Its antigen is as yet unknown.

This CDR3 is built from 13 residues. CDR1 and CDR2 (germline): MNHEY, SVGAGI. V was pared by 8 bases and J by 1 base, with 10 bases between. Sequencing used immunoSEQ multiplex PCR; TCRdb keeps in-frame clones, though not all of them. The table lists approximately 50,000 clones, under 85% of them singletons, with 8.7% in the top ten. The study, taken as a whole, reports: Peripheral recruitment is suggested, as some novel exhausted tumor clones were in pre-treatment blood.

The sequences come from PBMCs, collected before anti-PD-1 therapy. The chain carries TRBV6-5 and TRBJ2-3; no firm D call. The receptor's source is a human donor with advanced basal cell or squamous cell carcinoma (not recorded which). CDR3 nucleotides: TGTGCCAGCTCTATCAGACGCACAGATACGCAGTATTTT. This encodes CASSIRRTDTQYF.